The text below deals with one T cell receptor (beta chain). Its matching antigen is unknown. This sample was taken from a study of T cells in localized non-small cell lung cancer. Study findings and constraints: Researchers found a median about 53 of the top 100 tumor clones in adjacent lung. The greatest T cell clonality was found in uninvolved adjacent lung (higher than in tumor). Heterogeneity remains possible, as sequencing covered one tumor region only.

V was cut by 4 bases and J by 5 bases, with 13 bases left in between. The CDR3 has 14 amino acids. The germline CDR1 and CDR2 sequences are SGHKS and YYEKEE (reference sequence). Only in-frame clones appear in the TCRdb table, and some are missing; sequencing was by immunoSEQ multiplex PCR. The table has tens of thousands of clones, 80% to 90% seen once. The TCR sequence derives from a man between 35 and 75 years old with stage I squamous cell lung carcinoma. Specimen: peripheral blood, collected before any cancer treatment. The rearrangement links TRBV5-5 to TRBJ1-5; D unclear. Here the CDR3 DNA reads TGTGCCAGCAGCCTGAGAGGACTGGATCAGCCCCAGCATTTT. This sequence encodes CASSLRGLDQPQHF. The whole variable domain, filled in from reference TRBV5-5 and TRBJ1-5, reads DAGVTQSPTHLIKTRGQQVTLRCSPISGHKSVSWYQQVLGQGPQFIFQYYEKEERGRGNFPDRFSARQFPNYSSELNVNALLLGDSALYLCASSLRGLDQPQHFGDGTRLSIL.